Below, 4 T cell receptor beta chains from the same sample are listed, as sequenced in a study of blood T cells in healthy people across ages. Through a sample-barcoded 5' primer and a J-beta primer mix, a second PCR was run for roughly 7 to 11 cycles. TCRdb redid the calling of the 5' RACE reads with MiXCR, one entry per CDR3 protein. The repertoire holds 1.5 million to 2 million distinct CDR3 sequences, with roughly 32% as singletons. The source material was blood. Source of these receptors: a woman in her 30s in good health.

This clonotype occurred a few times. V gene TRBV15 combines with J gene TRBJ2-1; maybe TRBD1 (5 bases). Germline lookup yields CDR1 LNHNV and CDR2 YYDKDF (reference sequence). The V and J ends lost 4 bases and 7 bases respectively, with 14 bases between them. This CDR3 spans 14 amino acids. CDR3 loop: CATSNEGVENEQFF. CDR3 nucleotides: TGTGCCACCAGCAATGAAGGGGTTGAGAATGAGCAGTTCTTC.

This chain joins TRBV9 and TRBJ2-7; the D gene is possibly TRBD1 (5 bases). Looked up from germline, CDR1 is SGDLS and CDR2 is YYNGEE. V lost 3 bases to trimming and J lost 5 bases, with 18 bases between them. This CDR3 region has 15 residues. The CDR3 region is CASSAAGYPTDEQYF. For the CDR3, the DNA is TGTGCCAGCAGCGCTGCAGGGTACCCCACGGACGAGCAGTACTTC.

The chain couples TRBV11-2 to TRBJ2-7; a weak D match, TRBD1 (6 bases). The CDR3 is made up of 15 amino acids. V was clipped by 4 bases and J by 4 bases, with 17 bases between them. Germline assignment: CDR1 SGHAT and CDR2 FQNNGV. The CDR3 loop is CASSSTQGPLYEQYF. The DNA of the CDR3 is TGTGCCAGCAGCTCCACACAGGGTCCCCTTTACGAGCAGTACTTC.

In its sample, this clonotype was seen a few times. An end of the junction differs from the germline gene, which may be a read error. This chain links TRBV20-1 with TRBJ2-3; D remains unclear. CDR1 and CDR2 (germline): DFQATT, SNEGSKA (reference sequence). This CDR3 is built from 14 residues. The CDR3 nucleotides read TGCAGTGCTAGAGATTTCATTGGCACGGATACGCAGTATTTT. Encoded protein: CSARDFIGTDTQYF.